This T cell receptor (beta chain) was identified in a study of control samples from healthy donors and cancer patients. Method: immunoSEQ multiplex PCR; TCRdb's copy keeps in-frame clones and lacks some. The sample carries under 130,000 clones, about 83% recorded once. Note on this clone: The sample holds other DNA sequences that translate to the same CDR3.

Germline V CDR1 and CDR2: MNHNS, SASEGT. Trimming took 2 bases from V and 0 from J, leaving 5 bases between them. The CDR3 is 15 amino acids. This chain links TRBV6-1 with TRBJ1-6; D gene uncertain. Source material: blood. This clonotype was sampled from a woman aged 45-60 years in good health. CDR3 nucleotide sequence: TGTGCCAGCAGTGAACGGAGCTCCTATAATTCACCCCTCCACTTT. Translated: CASSERSSYNSPLHF.